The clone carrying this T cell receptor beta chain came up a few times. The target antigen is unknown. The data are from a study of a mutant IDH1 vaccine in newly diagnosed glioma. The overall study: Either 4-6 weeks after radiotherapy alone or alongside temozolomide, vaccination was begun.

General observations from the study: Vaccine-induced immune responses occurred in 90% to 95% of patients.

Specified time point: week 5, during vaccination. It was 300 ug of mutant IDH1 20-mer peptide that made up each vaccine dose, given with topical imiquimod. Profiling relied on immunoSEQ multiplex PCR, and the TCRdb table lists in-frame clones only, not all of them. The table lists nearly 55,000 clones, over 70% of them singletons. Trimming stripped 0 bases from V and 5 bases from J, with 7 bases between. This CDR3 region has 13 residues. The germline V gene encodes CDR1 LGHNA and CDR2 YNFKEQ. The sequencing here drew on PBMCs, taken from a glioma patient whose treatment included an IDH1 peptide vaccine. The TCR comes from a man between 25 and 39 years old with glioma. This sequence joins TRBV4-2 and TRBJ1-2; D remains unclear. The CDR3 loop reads CASSQEPVYGYTF. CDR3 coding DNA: TGTGCCAGCAGCCAAGAACCGGTATATGGCTACACCTTC.